Listed below are T cell receptor beta chains from one sample, sequenced in a study of blood T cell repertoires in COVID-19. The assay was immunoSEQ multiplex PCR, and TCRdb's table has in-frame clones only and misses some. The sample lists about 49,000 clones, 85% to 90% occurring once. What was sequenced was peripheral blood. The receptors were sampled from a woman over 75 with COVID-19, enrolled during active disease. Both conserved end residues are trimmed from each CDR3. Size is omitted from some rows. Given values are once, few, many or a class for expanded clones.

v_call	clone_size	cdr3_aa
TRBV10-3	-	AIRDLTGGNTEAF
TRBV28	-	ASSAPIAGWWEQY
TRBV6-6	once	ASSQDRGFFNQPQH
TRBV11-2	-	ASSANRGYNSPLH
TRBV11-2	once	ASNPARLAGGSKDTQY
TRBV19	-	ASSINRGKAF
TRBV3-1/TRBV3-2	-	ASSQDERRQY
TRBV18	-	ASSYRDSPLH
TRBV30	once	AWSGSGHLYGYT
TRBV4-1	-	ASSQGGAGGETQY
TRBV7-9	once	ASSFSWGGASSAF
TRBV19	-	ASHPPRGGYT
TRBV5-4	-	ASSSRTGGFYGYT
TRBV7-9	-	ASSLAAGNTQY
TRBV5-1	-	ASSLFGGGATEAF
TRBV7-9	-	ASSPGGPSYEQY
TRBV28	-	ASSFVGSVEAF
TRBV7-2	-	ASSGPGELMSQPQH
TRBV28	-	ASSPGQGGNQPQH
TRBV24-1	-	ATSRGSNYGYT
TRBV20-1	-	SASQAGQGYGYT